A selection of T cell receptor beta chains follows, all from one sample in a study of blood T cells in healthy people across ages. TCRdb called the 5' RACE reads again in MiXCR, with one record for every CDR3 protein. The table includes fewer than 800,000 distinct CDR3 sequences, roughly 25% detected once. These sequences were also reported in another study, on T cells of mothers and their children.

Sequenced: blood. These receptors all stem from a boy between 10 and 17 years old in good health. Both conserved end residues are part of each CDR3. Fields, in order: clone size, J gene, V gene, D gene, CDR3 DNA, CDR3 protein. The D gene is left open where the match is weak. For some rows the clone size is stated as once, few or many, or as a class when expanded; others skip it.

few TRBJ2-2 TRBV28 - TGTGCCAGCAGTTTTCGCGGCAGTACAACCGGGGAGCTGTTTTTT CASSFRGSTTGELFF
few TRBJ2-5 TRBV29-1 TRBD2 TGCAAAGCTAGCGGACCATATACGGGGACCCAGTACTTC CKASGPYTGTQYF
- TRBJ2-4 TRBV5-1 TRBD2 TGCGCCAGCAGCCACGGGGGGGTAGGAAACATTCAGTACTTC CASSHGGVGNIQYF
- TRBJ2-3 TRBV7-9 TRBD2 TGTGCCAGCAGGCAACTAGCGGCTAGCACAGATACGCAGTATTTT CASRQLAASTDTQYF
- TRBJ1-2 TRBV7-9 TRBD1 TGTGCCAGCAGCCTAGGACAGGTCGGGCATGGCTACACCTTC CASSLGQVGHGYTF
- TRBJ1-4 TRBV27 - TGTGCCAGCGCCGAGATCGTTAATGAAAAACTGTTTTTT CASAEIVNEKLFF
few TRBJ2-7 TRBV2 - TGTGCCAGCAGGAGGAGCGTCAGGAACTACGAGCAGTACTTC CASRRSVRNYEQYF
- TRBJ1-1 TRBV27 - TGTGCCAGCAGCCAGGGTTATAACACTGAAGCTTTCTTT CASSQGYNTEAFF
few TRBJ1-2 TRBV6-5 - TGTGCCAGCAGTGCATCTTCCAACTATGGCTACACCTTC CASSASSNYGYTF
few TRBJ2-5 TRBV9 - TGTGCCAGCAGCGTAGAGGGCAGGAACCAAGAGACCCAGTACTTC CASSVEGRNQETQYF
few TRBJ2-7 TRBV7-9 TRBD1 TGTGCCAGCAGCTCACCAGGGGGCTTAGAGCAGTACTTC CASSSPGGLEQYF
- TRBJ2-1 TRBV29-1 - TGCAGCGTTGAATTCGGCGGTGGGCAGTTCTTC CSVEFGGGQFF
- TRBJ2-7 TRBV7-2 - TGTGCCAGCAGCTTAGCGCCCAGCACCTACGAGCAGTACTTC CASSLAPSTYEQYF
few TRBJ1-1 TRBV9 - TGTGCCAGCAGCGTAGGGGGTTACACTGAAGCTTTCTTT CASSVGGYTEAFF
- TRBJ1-2 TRBV7-9 TRBD1 TGTGCCAGCAGCTTAGCGGATGACAGGGTCGGCTATGGCTACACCTTC CASSLADDRVGYGYTF
few TRBJ1-2 TRBV29-1 TRBD1 TGCAGCGTTGATGCGTTCACAGGGGACTATGGCTACACCTTC CSVDAFTGDYGYTF
few TRBJ2-5 TRBV15 TRBD1 TGTGCCACCAGCAGAGTCGACACGATGGGACAGGGGGCGCGGGAGACCCAGTACTTC CATSRVDTMGQGARETQYF
- TRBJ2-6 TRBV12-3/TRBV12-4 - TGTGCCAGCAGCGCCCAAAGTAGCTCTGGGGCCAACGTCCTGACTTTC CASSAQSSSGANVLTF
few TRBJ2-7 TRBV5-6 - TGTGCCAGCAGCTTGGACAGACCAACCTACGAGCAGTACTTC CASSLDRPTYEQYF
few TRBJ2-1 TRBV9 TRBD2 TGTGCCAGCAGCGTCTCTAGCGGGAGTCGAGTGTTCTACAATGAGCAGTTCTTC CASSVSSGSRVFYNEQFF
- TRBJ1-6 TRBV21-1 - TGTGCCAGCAGCACGCACTCAAAGGGAGGGGACGATTCACCCCTCCACTTT CASSTHSKGGDDSPLHF
few TRBJ2-3 TRBV7-3 - TGTGCCAGCAGCTTATTGGACCCCCCAGATACGCAGTATTTT CASSLLDPPDTQYF
few TRBJ2-1 TRBV7-9 TRBD2 TGTGCCAGCAGCTTAGCGGGACTAGCGGGGGTAGATGAGCAGTTCTTC CASSLAGLAGVDEQFF
- TRBJ1-2 TRBV29-1 - TGCAGCGGCGTCGGGGTAAACTATGGCTACACCTTC CSGVGVNYGYTF
- TRBJ2-7 TRBV2 TRBD1 TGTGCCAGCGGGGGACAGGTTCACTACGAGCAGTACTTC CASGGQVHYEQYF
- TRBJ1-1 TRBV10-3 - TGTGCCATCAGGTTAGGGGGAACGACTGAAGCTTTCTTT CAIRLGGTTEAFF
- TRBJ2-1 TRBV12-3/TRBV12-4 TRBD2 TGTGCCAGCAGTATTAGCGGGGAGAGGGGGAATGAGCAGTTCTTC CASSISGERGNEQFF
- TRBJ2-5 TRBV6-1 - TGTGCCAGCAGTCAGGACGGCCTGGCCATTCAAGAGACCCAGTACTTC CASSQDGLAIQETQYF
- TRBJ1-2 TRBV5-1 - TGCGCCAGCAGAAGCGGGGAATATGGCTACACCTTC CASRSGEYGYTF
- TRBJ2-5 TRBV7-9 - TGTTCCAGCAGCAAAAGCATTATCCCGGGGGAGACCCAGTACTTC CSSSKSIIPGETQYF
once TRBJ2-3 TRBV4-2 - TGTGCCAGCAGCCAAGCCATCTCGAGGGGGGATACGCAGTATTTT CASSQAISRGDTQYF
- TRBJ2-7 TRBV29-1 - TGCAGCGTTGAATTTCCAGGGAGGTACGAGCAGTACTTC CSVEFPGRYEQYF
few TRBJ2-7 TRBV20-1 - TGCAGTGCTAGGGACCCCTCCTACGAGCAGTACTTC CSARDPSYEQYF
- TRBJ1-2 TRBV6-1 - TGTGCCAGCAGTGAAGGTCGAGTTAGGGGCTACACCTTC CASSEGRVRGYTF
- TRBJ2-1 TRBV5-1 - TGCGCCAGCAGCTTTTCCGGGCCGATTGGATCCTACAATGAGCAGTTCTTC CASSFSGPIGSYNEQFF
once TRBJ1-1 TRBV20-1 TRBD1 TGCAGTGCTAGCCCCCGGACAGGTTTATTTGAAGCTTTCTTT CSASPRTGLFEAFF
few TRBJ2-2 TRBV29-1 TRBD1 TGCAGCGTCCTTGGGACAGGGAAGAGGAACACCGGGGAGCTGTTTTTT CSVLGTGKRNTGELFF
- TRBJ2-1 TRBV12-3/TRBV12-4 - TGTGCCAGCAGTAACCGGGACAACCTCTACAATGAGCAGTTCTTC CASSNRDNLYNEQFF
few TRBJ2-5 TRBV7-2 - TGTGCCAGCAGGCTTGGGACGGCCTTAGGGGAGACCCAGTACTTC CASRLGTALGETQYF
- TRBJ2-1 TRBV10-3 TRBD2 TGTGCCATCAGGGATCGACTAGCCCTTAATGCCAATGAGCAGTTCTTC CAIRDRLALNANEQFF
- TRBJ2-5 TRBV28 TRBD1 TGTGCCAGCAGCCGACCTAGACAGGGTCCGGGGACCCAGTACTTC CASSRPRQGPGTQYF
few TRBJ2-2 TRBV5-1 TRBD2 TGCGCCAGCAGCTTGGAACTAGCGGGAGCCCCAAACACCGGGGAGCTGTTTTTT CASSLELAGAPNTGELFF
few TRBJ2-7 TRBV12-3/TRBV12-4 - TGTGCCAGCAGTCCCCCGGAGTTAGAGGGCTACGAGCAGCACTTC CASSPPELEGYEQHF
- TRBJ1-1 TRBV7-9 - TGTGCCAGCAGCTTAGCTGAGGGTTCTGAAGCTTTCTTT CASSLAEGSEAFF
- TRBJ2-7 TRBV3-1 - TGTGCCACCCGACTGGGGAAGGGAAGCGAGCAGTACTTC CATRLGKGSEQYF
- TRBJ2-5 TRBV7-9 - TGTGCCAGCAGCCCCCTCCATCAAGAGACCCGGTACTTC CASSPLHQETRYF
- TRBJ2-1 TRBV20-1 TRBD2 TGCAGTGCTAGGCCCGGGACTAGTAGTTCCGATGAGCAGTTCTTC CSARPGTSSSDEQFF
- TRBJ2-1 TRBV12-3/TRBV12-4 TRBD1 TGTGCCAGCAGTTTAGTGGGGGACAGGAACCACAATGAGCAGTTCTTC CASSLVGDRNHNEQFF
- TRBJ2-7 TRBV2 TRBD2 TGTGCCAGCAGTGCTGGTAGCGGGAGAGGGGAGCAGTACTTC CASSAGSGRGEQYF
- TRBJ2-7 TRBV2 TRBD1 TGTGCCAGCAGCGATAGTCCGAAAGGGGGCCTTTATACCGAGCAGTACTTC CASSDSPKGGLYTEQYF
- TRBJ2-7 TRBV3-1 - TGTGCCAGCAGCCAAGAGGCTGAAAGGAAAGACGAGCAGTACTTC CASSQEAERKDEQYF
few TRBJ1-2 TRBV11-2 TRBD1 TGTGCCAGCAGCTCACTGATCAGACAGGGGGAGGGCTACACCTTC CASSSLIRQGEGYTF
few TRBJ2-1 TRBV11-2 - TGTGCCAGCAGCTTTATCGACTTGAGGAATACCTACAATGAGCAGTTCTTC CASSFIDLRNTYNEQFF